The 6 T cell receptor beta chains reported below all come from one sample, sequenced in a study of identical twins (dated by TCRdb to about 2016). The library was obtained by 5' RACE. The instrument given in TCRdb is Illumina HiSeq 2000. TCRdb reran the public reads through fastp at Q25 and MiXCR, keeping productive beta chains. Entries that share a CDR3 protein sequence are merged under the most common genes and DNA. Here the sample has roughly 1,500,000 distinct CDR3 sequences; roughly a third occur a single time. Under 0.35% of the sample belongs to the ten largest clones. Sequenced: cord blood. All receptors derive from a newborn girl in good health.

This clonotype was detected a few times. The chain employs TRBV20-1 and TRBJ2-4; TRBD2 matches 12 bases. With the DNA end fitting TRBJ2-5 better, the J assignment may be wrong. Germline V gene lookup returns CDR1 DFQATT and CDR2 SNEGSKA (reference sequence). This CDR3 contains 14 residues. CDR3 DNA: TGCAGTGCGTACCCGGGACTAGCGGGTGGGACCCAGTACTTC. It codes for CSAYPGLAGGTQYF.

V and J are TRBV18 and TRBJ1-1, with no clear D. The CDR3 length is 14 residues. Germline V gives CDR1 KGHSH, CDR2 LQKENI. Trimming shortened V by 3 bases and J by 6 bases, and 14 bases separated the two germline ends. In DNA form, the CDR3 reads TGTGCCAGCTCACCGGTGGAATCTCCACCTGAAGCTTTCTTT. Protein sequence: CASSPVESPPEAFF. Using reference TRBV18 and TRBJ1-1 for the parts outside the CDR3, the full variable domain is NAGVMQNPRHLVRRRGQEARLRCSPMKGHSHVYWYRQLPEEGLKFMVYLQKENIIDESGMPKERFSAEFPKEGPSILRIQQVVRGDSAAYFCASSPVESPPEAFFGQGTRLTVV.

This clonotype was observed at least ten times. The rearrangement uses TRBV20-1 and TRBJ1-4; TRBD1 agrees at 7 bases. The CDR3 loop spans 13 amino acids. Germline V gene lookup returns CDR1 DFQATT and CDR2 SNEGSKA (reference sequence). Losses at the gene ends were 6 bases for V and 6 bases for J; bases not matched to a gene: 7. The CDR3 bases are TGCAGTGCCAAAAAGGGGGCCGATGAAAAACTGTTTTTT. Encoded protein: CSAKKGADEKLFF.

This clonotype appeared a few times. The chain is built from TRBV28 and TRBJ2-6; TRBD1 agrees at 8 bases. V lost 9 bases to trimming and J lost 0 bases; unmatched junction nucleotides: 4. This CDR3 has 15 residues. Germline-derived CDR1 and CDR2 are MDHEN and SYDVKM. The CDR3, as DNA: TGTGCCAGGACAGGGGCATTCTCTGGGGCCAACGTCCTGACTTTC. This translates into CARTGAFSGANVLTF.

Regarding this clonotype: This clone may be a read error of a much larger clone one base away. CDR3 amino acids: CSARDPRSNQPQHF. The CDR3 DNA follows: TGCAGTGCTAGAGATCCACGGAGCAATCAGCCCCAGCATTTT. V usage is TRBV20-1 and J usage is TRBJ1-5; the D is unclear. Trimming shortened V by 0 bases and J by 1 base, and 7 bases separated the two germline ends. The germline V gene has CDR1 DFQATT and CDR2 SNEGSKA (reference sequence). This CDR3 has 14 amino acids.

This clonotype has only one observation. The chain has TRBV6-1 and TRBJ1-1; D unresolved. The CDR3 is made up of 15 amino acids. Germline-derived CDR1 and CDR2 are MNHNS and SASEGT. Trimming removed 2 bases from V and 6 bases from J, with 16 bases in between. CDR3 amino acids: CASSEFIGFQAEAFF. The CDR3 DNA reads TGTGCCAGCAGTGAATTCATTGGATTTCAGGCTGAAGCTTTCTTT.